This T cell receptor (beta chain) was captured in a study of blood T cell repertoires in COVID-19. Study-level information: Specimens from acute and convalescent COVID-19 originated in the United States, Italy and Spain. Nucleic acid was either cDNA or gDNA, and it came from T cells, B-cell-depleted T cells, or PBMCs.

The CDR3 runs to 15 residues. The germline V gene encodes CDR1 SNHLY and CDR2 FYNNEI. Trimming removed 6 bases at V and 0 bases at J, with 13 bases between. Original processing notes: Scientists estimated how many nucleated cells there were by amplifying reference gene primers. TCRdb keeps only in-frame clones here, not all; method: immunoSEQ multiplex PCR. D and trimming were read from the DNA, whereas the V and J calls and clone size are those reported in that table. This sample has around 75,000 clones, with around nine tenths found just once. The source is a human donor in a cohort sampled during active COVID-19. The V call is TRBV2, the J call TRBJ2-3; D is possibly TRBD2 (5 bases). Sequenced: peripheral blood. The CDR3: CASSPDWTSTDTQYF. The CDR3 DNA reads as TGTGCCAGCAGCCCCGACTGGACTAGCACAGATACGCAGTATTTT.